The clone carrying this T cell receptor (beta chain) has a count of ten or more. The data belong to a study of CD8 T cells in ankylosing spondylitis. TCRdb ran MiXCR on the 5' RACE reads and lists one entry per CDR3 protein. The data show 200,000 to 250,000 distinct CDR3 sequences, 10% seen once. The source of this sequence is a male donor with ankylosing spondylitis or in good health (not recorded which). The sequencing sample was made of blood, either unsorted or a sorted T cell fraction (not recorded which).

In DNA form, the CDR3 reads TGTGCCAGCAGCGTAGCTGGGAATTACGAGACCCAGTACTTC. It is translated as CASSVAGNYETQYF. V gene TRBV9 combines with J gene TRBJ2-5; D is uncertain. Trimming cost V 0 bases and J 5 bases, with 11 bases left between them. Per the germline V gene, CDR1 is SGDLS and CDR2 is YYNGEE. The CDR3 is made up of 14 amino acids.